This T cell receptor (beta chain) is drawn from a study of Ad26.COV2.S vaccination and SARS-CoV-2 variants. Per germline, CDR1 MNHNS and CDR2 SASEGT. This CDR3 is 14 amino acids long. Trimming pared 2 bases from V and 2 bases from J, leaving 9 bases between. Libraries were prepared by immunoSEQ multiplex PCR; TCRdb keeps only in-frame clonotypes and omits some of them. The sample has about 220,000 clones; around nine tenths are singletons. Treatment in this sample: some 20 received Ad26.COV2.S at low or high dose, single or two shots; about 5 received placebo; per-sample allocation not given. On day 63 after the first injection, vaccine and placebo recipients gave samples.

V and J are TRBV6-1 and TRBJ1-2; D might be TRBD1 (6 bases). The material was peripheral blood, obtained in a trial of Ad26.COV2.S vaccine versus placebo. The receptor's source is a person between 18 and 65 years old who received the Ad26.COV2.S COVID-19 vaccine or a placebo. Here the CDR3 DNA reads TGTGCCAGCAGTGAATTTACAGGGAACTATGGCTACACCTTC. It encodes CASSEFTGNYGYTF.